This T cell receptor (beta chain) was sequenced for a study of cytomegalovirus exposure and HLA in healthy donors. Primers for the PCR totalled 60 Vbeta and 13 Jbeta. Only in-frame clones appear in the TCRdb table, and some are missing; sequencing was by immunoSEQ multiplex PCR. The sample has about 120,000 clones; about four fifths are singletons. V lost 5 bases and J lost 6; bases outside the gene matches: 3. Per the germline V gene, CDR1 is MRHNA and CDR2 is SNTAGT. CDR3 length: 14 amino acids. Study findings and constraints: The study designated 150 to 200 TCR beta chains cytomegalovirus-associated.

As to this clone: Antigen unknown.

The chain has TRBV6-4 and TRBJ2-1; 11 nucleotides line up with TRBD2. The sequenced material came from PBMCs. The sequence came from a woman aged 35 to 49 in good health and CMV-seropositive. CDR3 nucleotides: TGTGCCAGCAGTACTAGCGGGAGCGTCAATGAGCAGTTCTTC. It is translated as CASSTSGSVNEQFF.